These 9 T cell receptor beta chains came from one sample sequenced in a study of blood T cell repertoires in COVID-19. Clones were read by immunoSEQ multiplex PCR, and TCRdb kept only the in-frame ones, dropping some. In the table there are more than 250,000 clones, about 91% of which are singletons. The sample consisted of PBMCs or T cells enriched from blood (not recorded which). These receptors originate from a woman aged 40-49 years with acute COVID-19.

The V call is TRBV27, the J call TRBJ2-1; TRBD2 aligns across 8 bases. The J segment lost 2 bases and the V segment lost 7 bases, leaving 7 bases of the junction unmatched. Germline V gene data show CDR1 as MNHEY and CDR2 as SMNVEV (reference sequence). This CDR3 is built from 15 residues. The CDR3 protein is CASIPGLGAYNEQFF. In nucleotides, the CDR3 is TGTGCCAGCATCCCGGGACTAGGAGCCTACAATGAGCAGTTCTTC.

The CDR3 sequence: CASSPYGRGIMNTEAFF. The CDR3 DNA is TGTGCCAGCTCACCTTACGGCAGGGGAATCATGAACACTGAAGCTTTCTTT. The chain has TRBV18 and TRBJ1-1; maybe TRBD1 (6 bases). Per germline, CDR1 KGHSH and CDR2 LQKENI. Trimming cost V 3 bases and J 0 bases, with 17 bases left between them. The length of the CDR3 is 17 residues.

Ten or more counts support this clone. CDR3 in DNA: TGTGCCAGCAGCCCCGGGTCCCACAATGAGCAGTTCTTC. The encoded protein is CASSPGSHNEQFF. The chain joins TRBV14 to TRBJ2-1; no definite D call. The germline gives CDR1 SGHDN, CDR2 FVKESK. This CDR3 region has 13 residues. V gave up 4 bases and J gave up 5 bases, with 9 bases separating them. Combining the CDR3 with reference TRBV14 and TRBJ2-1 gives the whole variable domain EAGVTQFPSHSVIEKGQTVTLRCDPISGHDNLYWYRRVMGKEIKFLLHFVKESKQDESGMPNNRFLAERTGGTYSTLKVQPAELEDSGVYFCASSPGSHNEQFFGPGTRLTVL.

V usage is TRBV12-3 or TRBV12-4 and J usage is TRBJ1-4; no firm D call. The CDR3 runs to 12 residues. V was clipped by 8 bases and J by 7 bases, with 11 bases between them. The CDR3 nucleotides read TGTGCCAGCCGAAAATCGGGTGAAAAACTGTTTTTT. Amino acid sequence: CASRKSGEKLFF.

The V and J genes are TRBV25-1 and TRBJ1-4, with unresolved D. The CDR3 loop spans 13 amino acids. The V gene lost 6 bases and the J gene lost 8 bases, with 13 bases spanning the gap. Looked up from germline, CDR1 is MGHDK and CDR2 is SYGVNS. The CDR3 spells CASSASGSEKLFF. DNA for the CDR3: TGTGCCAGCAGCGCCTCGGGGTCCGAAAAACTGTTTTTT.

V is TRBV30 and J is TRBJ2-1; D gene uncertain. This CDR3 spans 11 amino acids. V lost 2 bases and J 9 bases, leaving 8 bases between the germline ends. Germline V gene sequence: CDR1 GTSNPN, CDR2 SVGIG (reference sequence). CDR3 amino acids: CAWSRSFEQFF. DNA for the CDR3: TGTGCCTGGAGTCGGTCTTTTGAGCAGTTCTTC.

A word on this clone: The identical CDR3 is also encoded by other nucleotide sequences in the sample. The genes are TRBV29-1 and TRBJ1-2; no clear D gene. Germline values: CDR1 SQVTM, CDR2 ANQGSEA. The germline V and J ends were trimmed by 1 base and 7 bases, with 13 bases remaining between them. CDR3 length: 13 amino acids. The CDR3 loop reads CSVEVEGGGGYTF. CDR3 nucleotides: TGCAGCGTTGAAGTGGAGGGAGGAGGTGGCTACACCTTC.

The chain combines TRBV4-3 with TRBJ2-1; 8 bases agree with TRBD1. The germline V gene has CDR1 LGHNA and CDR2 YSLEER. The CDR3 is 15 amino acids. V lost 1 base to trimming and J lost 3 bases; unmatched junction nucleotides: 2. CDR3 nucleotide sequence: TGCGCCAGCAGCCAAGGACAGGGGAACTACAATGAGCAGTTCTTC. Translation gives CASSQGQGNYNEQFF.

CDR3 sequence reads: CATSDGRDREEKLFF. In DNA, the CDR3 is TGTGCCACCAGTGATGGCCGGGACAGAGAGGAAAAACTGTTTTTT. The rearrangement links TRBV24-1 to TRBJ1-4; the match to TRBD1 covers 7 bases. After removal of 3 bases from V and 8 bases from J, the junction contained 8 bases not matched to a gene. The CDR3 has 15 residues. The germline gives CDR1 KGHDR, CDR2 SFDVKD.